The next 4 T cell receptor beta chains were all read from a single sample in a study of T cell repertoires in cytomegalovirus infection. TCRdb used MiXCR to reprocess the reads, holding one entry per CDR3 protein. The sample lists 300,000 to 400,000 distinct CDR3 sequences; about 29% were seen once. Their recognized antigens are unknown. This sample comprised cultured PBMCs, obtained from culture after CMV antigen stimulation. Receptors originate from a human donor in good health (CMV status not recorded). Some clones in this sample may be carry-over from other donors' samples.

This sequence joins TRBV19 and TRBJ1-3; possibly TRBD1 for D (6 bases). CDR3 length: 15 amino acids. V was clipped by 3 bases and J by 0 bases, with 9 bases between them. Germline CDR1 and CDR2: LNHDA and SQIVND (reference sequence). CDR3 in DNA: TGTGCCAGTAGTATGGACAGCTTCTCTGGAAACACCATATATTTT. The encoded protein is CASSMDSFSGNTIYF.

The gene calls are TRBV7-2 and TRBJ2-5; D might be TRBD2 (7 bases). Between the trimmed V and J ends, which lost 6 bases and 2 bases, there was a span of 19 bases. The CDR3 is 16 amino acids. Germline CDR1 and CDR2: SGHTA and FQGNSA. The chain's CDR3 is CASRGRRAGTQETQYF. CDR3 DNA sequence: TGTGCCAGCAGGGGGAGGAGAGCGGGGACACAAGAGACCCAGTACTTC.

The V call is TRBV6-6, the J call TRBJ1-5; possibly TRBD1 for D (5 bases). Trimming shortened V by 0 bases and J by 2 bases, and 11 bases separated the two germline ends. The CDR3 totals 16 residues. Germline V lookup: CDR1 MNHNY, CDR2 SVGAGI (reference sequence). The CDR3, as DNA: TGTGCCAGCAGTTACTCCAGGGACGGAGGCAATCAGCCCCAGCATTTT. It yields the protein CASSYSRDGGNQPQHF.

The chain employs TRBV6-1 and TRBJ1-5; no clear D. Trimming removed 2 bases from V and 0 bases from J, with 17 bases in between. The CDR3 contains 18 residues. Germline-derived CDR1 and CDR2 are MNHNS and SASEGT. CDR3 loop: CASSETSVGRYSNQPQHF. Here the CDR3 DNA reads TGTGCCAGCAGTGAAACGTCCGTCGGCCGTTATAGCAATCAGCCCCAGCATTTT.